The TCR beta chain under discussion was sequenced for a study of long-term antiretroviral therapy in people with HIV. This was the immunoSEQ v3.0 assay at survey level. Clones were read by immunoSEQ multiplex PCR, and TCRdb kept only the in-frame ones, dropping some. The table shows some 15,000 clones, with about 77% occurring only once. On this clone itself: What it recognizes is unknown.

Study-level results: Against controls, HIV repertoires showed narrower ranges of CDR3 length. Across all time points, the repertoire was dominated by clones that expanded before ART.

The origin of this receptor is a man in his forties with HIV. Material: unsorted PBMCs, obtained 3.1 years after starting antiretroviral therapy.

The CDR3 coding sequence is TGCGCCAGCAGTGAGTCGCCCGTTTCCTATGGCTACACCTTC. Amino acid sequence: CASSESPVSYGYTF. The V gene is TRBV10-2, the J gene TRBJ1-2; D gene ambiguous. V was clipped by 0 bases and J by 4 bases, with 9 bases between them. CDR1 is WSHSY and CDR2 is SAAADI in the germline V gene. This CDR3 has 14 amino acids.